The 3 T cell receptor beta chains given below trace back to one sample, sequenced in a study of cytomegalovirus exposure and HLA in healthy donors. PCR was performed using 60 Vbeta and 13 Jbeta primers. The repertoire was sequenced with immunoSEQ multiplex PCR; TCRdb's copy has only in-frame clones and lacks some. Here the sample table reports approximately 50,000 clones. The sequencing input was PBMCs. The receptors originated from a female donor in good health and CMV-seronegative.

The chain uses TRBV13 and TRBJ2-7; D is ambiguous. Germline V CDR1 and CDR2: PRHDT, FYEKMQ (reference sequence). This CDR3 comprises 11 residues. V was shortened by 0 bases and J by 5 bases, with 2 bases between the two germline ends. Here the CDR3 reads CASSLGNEQYF. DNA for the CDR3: TGTGCCAGCAGCTTAGGCAACGAGCAGTACTTC.

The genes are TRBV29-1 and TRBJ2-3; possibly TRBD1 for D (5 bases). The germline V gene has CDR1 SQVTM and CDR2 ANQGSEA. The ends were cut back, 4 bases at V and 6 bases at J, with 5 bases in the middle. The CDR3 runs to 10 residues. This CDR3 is CSVAGDTQYF. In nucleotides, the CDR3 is TGCAGCGTTGCAGGGGATACGCAGTATTTT.

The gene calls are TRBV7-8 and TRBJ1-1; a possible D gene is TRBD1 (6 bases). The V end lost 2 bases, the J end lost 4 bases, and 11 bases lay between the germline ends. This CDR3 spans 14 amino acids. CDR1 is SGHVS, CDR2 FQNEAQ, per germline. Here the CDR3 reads CASSLRPRGTEAFF. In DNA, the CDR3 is TGTGCCAGCAGCTTACGTCCCAGGGGCACTGAAGCTTTCTTT.